The 24 T cell receptor beta chains below come from one sample, sequenced in a study of T cells in Graves' hyperthyroidism and ophthalmopathy (dated by TCRdb to the late 2010s). To prepare the library, multiplex PCR was applied. Sequencing instrument: Illumina HiSeq 2000. Amplification of TCR beta CDR3 regions was carried out from RNA transcripts. The first round of RT-PCR for the TCR CDR3 was performed with the HTBI primer set and the Qiagen OneStep RT-PCR kit. The raw public data were reprocessed by TCRdb itself: fastp quality trimming at Q25, MiXCR clonotype calling, in-frame beta chains only. Every distinct CDR3 protein forms one entry, paired with its most common genes and DNA. The sample table shows approximately 590,000 distinct CDR3 sequences, and about 45% are seen once. The ten largest clones take up about 7.9% of the sample. Sequencing was performed on peripheral blood or thyroid tissue (not recorded which). These receptors came from a woman aged 18 to 35 with Graves' hyperthyroidism. Donor details come from another sample of the same person, matched by shared clones.

The chain's CDR3 is CSARPDRYSNQPQHF. CDR3 nucleotides: TGCAGTGCTAGACCCGACAGGTATAGCAATCAGCCCCAGCATTTT. The chain combines TRBV20-1 with TRBJ1-5; D is possibly TRBD1 (6 bases). This CDR3 has 15 residues. Trimming removed 2 bases at V and 0 bases at J, with 11 bases between. Germline-derived CDR1 and CDR2 are DFQATT and SNEGSKA (reference sequence).

The J gene is TRBJ2-7, the V gene TRBV7-2; D not resolved. This CDR3 spans 11 amino acids. Deletions cut 5 bases from V and 7 bases from J, with 9 bases between. Germline-derived CDR1 and CDR2 are SGHTA and FQGNSA. The DNA for the CDR3 is TGTGCCAGCAGCCCCCCTGGGGAGCAGTACTTC. Protein sequence: CASSPPGEQYF.

This chain links TRBV5-1 with TRBJ2-7; TRBD1 is a possible D gene (6 bases). Germline V gene sequence: CDR1 SGHRS, CDR2 YFSETQ. V dropped 4 bases and J dropped 7 bases, with 9 bases sitting between them. CDR3 length equals 11 residues. The CDR3 is CASSQGQEQYF. DNA for the CDR3: TGCGCCAGCAGCCAAGGACAGGAGCAGTACTTC.

This clonotype was seen a handful of times. This chain connects TRBV20-1 to TRBJ2-7, with TRBD1 identical over 8 bases. Germline loops: CDR1 DFQATT, CDR2 SNEGSKA (reference sequence). V dropped 2 bases and J dropped 2; count of bases not matched to a gene: 2. The CDR3 runs to 13 residues. CDR3 in DNA: TGCAGTGCTAGATCGACAGGGGCCTACGAGCAGTACTTC. Protein product: CSARSTGAYEQYF.

This clonotype has a count of ten or more. The chain combines TRBV15 with TRBJ2-7; TRBD2 aligns across 7 bases. The germline gives CDR1 LNHNV, CDR2 YYDKDF (reference sequence). J was trimmed by 4 bases and V by 7 bases; bases with no gene match: 4. This CDR3 contains 12 residues. CDR3 in DNA: TGTGCCACCATACCAGCGGGATACGAGCAGTACTTC. As protein: CATIPAGYEQYF.

This chain links TRBV25-1 with TRBJ1-2; no clear D. CDR3 length equals 15 residues. Germline lookup yields CDR1 MGHDK and CDR2 SYGVNS. Trimming removed 4 bases at V and 0 bases at J, with 12 bases between. The chain's CDR3 is CASSASRTANYGYTF. DNA of the CDR3: TGTGCCAGCAGTGCTTCAAGGACGGCTAACTATGGCTACACCTTC.

This chain links TRBV15 with TRBJ2-7; D might be TRBD1 (5 bases). The V end lost 1 base, the J end lost 3 bases, and 7 bases lay between the germline ends. The CDR3 spans 13 residues. Germline loops: CDR1 LNHNV, CDR2 YYDKDF (reference sequence). For the CDR3, the DNA is TGTGCCACCAGCAGAGGGACACACTACGAGCAGTACTTC. Its protein is CATSRGTHYEQYF.

This clonotype was counted a few times. The rearrangement uses TRBV19 and TRBJ1-1, with a weak D call TRBD1 (5 bases). CDR3 length: 13 amino acids. Trimming pared 6 bases from V and 2 bases from J, leaving 10 bases between. Germline CDR1 is LNHDA and CDR2 is SQIVND (reference sequence). The chain's CDR3 is CASSDRFNTEAFF. The DNA for the CDR3 is TGTGCCAGTAGCGACAGATTTAACACTGAAGCTTTCTTT.

On this clonotype itself: A much bigger clone sits one base away, suggesting this may be a read error. V gene TRBV24-1 combines with J gene TRBJ2-5; TRBD1 or TRBD2 may be the D gene (5 bases each). The length of the CDR3 is 15 residues. Trimming removed 2 bases from V and 7 bases from J, with 16 bases in between. The germline gives CDR1 KGHDR, CDR2 SFDVKD. CDR3 residues: CATSDSYRRHGTQYF. Here the CDR3 DNA reads TGTGCCACCAGTGATTCGTACAGGAGGCATGGGACCCAGTACTTC.

The chain uses TRBV7-3 and TRBJ1-4; TRBD1 might be the D (5 bases). Looked up from germline, CDR1 is SGHTA and CDR2 is FQGTGA. Deletions cut 3 bases from V and 9 bases from J, with 11 bases between. The CDR3 runs to 13 residues. The CDR3 region has the DNA TGTGCCAGCAGCTTCGTGCCGGGACAAAAACTGTTTTTT. It is translated as CASSFVPGQKLFF.

The chain carries TRBV7-2 and TRBJ1-2; TRBD1 might be the D (5 bases). CDR3 length: 15 residues. V lost 6 bases and J lost 1, with 15 bases in between. Looked up from germline, CDR1 is SGHTA and CDR2 is FQGNSA. The CDR3 protein is CASSLSPGDNYGYTF. The DNA for the CDR3 is TGTGCCAGCAGTTTATCGCCGGGGGATAACTATGGCTACACCTTC.

This clonotype was counted between two and nine times. The rearrangement uses TRBV7-2 and TRBJ1-4; tentatively, D is TRBD1 (5 bases). The germline CDR1 and CDR2 sequences are SGHTA and FQGNSA. The V end was cut by 1 base, the J end by 7 bases, with 13 bases between. The CDR3 sequence is 15 residues long. This chain's CDR3 is CASSLGRGVGEKLFF. As DNA, the CDR3 is TGTGCCAGCAGCTTAGGGCGGGGGGTTGGTGAAAAACTGTTTTTT.

This clonotype has more than one count but fewer than ten. V is TRBV12-3 or TRBV12-4 and J is TRBJ2-7, with D unresolved. The DNA matches TRBJ2-5 better at its end, which makes the J call doubtful. The CDR3 consists of 13 residues. CDR3 amino acids: CASKARLRETQYF. The CDR3 nucleotides are TGTGCCAGCAAGGCCAGACTTCGTGAGACCCAGTACTTC.

CDR3: CASSPGTGGYNEQYF. CDR3 sequence (DNA): TGTGCCAGCAGCCCCGGGACAGGGGGATACAATGAGCAGTACTTC. The chain recombines TRBV7-7 with TRBJ2-7; TRBD1 matches at 11 bases. The CDR3 covers 15 residues. CDR1 and CDR2 from the germline V gene are SSHAT and FNYEAQ (reference sequence). With V trimmed by 5 bases and J by 7 bases, 10 bases remained unmatched. Using reference TRBV7-7 and TRBJ2-7 for the parts outside the CDR3, the full variable domain is GAGVSQSPRYKVTKRGQDVTLRCDPISSHATLYWYQQALGQGPEFLTYFNYEAQPDKSGLPSDRFSAERPEGSISTLTIQRTEQRDSAMYRCASSPGTGGYNEQYFGPGTRLTVT.

This clonotype appeared a single time. V gene TRBV29-1 combines with J gene TRBJ1-1; no clear D. The CDR3 contains 13 residues. Germline V lookup: CDR1 SQVTM, CDR2 ANQGSEA. V was pared by 6 bases and J by 3 bases, with 14 bases between. As DNA, the CDR3 is TGCAGCGTAGCGGCCGGGGAGGACACTGAAGCTTTCTTT. Its protein is CSVAAGEDTEAFF.

At least ten counts were recorded for this clonotype. One end of the junction varies from germline; a read error may be responsible. The V and J genes are TRBV2 and TRBJ1-1; D remains unclear. CDR3 length: 11 amino acids. Germline V lookup: CDR1 SNHLY, CDR2 FYNNEI. CDR3 sequence reads: CASSGDTEAFF. The CDR3 region has the DNA TGCGCCAGCTCCGGAGACACTGAAGCTTTCTTT.

The table lists this clonotype with many counts. This chain joins TRBV20-1 and TRBJ2-7; 8 bases map to TRBD2. The CDR3 runs 14 residues. Germline V lookup: CDR1 DFQATT, CDR2 SNEGSKA (reference sequence). J gave up 2 bases and V 3 bases, and 6 bases lay outside the gene matches. In nucleotides, the CDR3 is TGCAGTGCTAGGAGCGGGAGCGGAACCTACGAGCAGTACTTC. Residues: CSARSGSGTYEQYF.

This clonotype has a single count. At one end, the junction sequence differs from germline, possibly due to a read error. The J gene is TRBJ2-7, the V gene TRBV20-1, with D perhaps TRBD1 (5 bases). The germline CDR1 and CDR2 sequences are DFQATT and SNEGSKA (reference sequence). CDR3 length equals 14 residues. The CDR3 protein is CSARDGAGFNEQSF. CDR3 in DNA: TGCAGTGCTAGAGATGGGGCAGGGTTCAACGAGCAGTCCTTC.

The J gene is TRBJ1-5, the V gene TRBV2, with TRBD1 as a possible D gene (6 bases). From germline, CDR1 is SNHLY and CDR2 FYNNEI. The CDR3 covers 13 residues. Trimming removed 7 bases at V and 4 bases at J, with 11 bases between. The CDR3 loop is CASKRTVNQPQHF. CDR3 coding DNA: TGTGCCAGCAAAAGGACAGTAAATCAGCCCCAGCATTTT.

The chain links TRBV6-1 to TRBJ1-1; perhaps TRBD1 as D (6 bases). Germline assignment: CDR1 MNHNS and CDR2 SASEGT. V shed 11 bases and J shed 6 bases, with 16 bases lying between them. The CDR3 loop spans 12 amino acids. CDR3 in amino acids: CADDRGQPEAFF. The CDR3 DNA sequence: TGTGCCGACGACCGGGGGCAGCCTGAAGCTTTCTTT.

This clonotype was counted ten times or more. The junction shows a germline mismatch at one end, possibly a read error. The chain recombines TRBV7-7 with TRBJ2-2, with D maybe TRBD1 (5 bases). Germline-derived CDR1 and CDR2 are SSHAT and FNYEAQ (reference sequence). The CDR3 spans 14 residues. Here the CDR3 DNA reads TGTGCTAGCAGTTACACAGGGAACACCGGGGAGCTGTTTTTT. This gives the protein CASSYTGNTGELFF.

The chain joins TRBV7-3 to TRBJ1-1, with D possibly TRBD1 on 6 matching bases. Deletions cut 6 bases from V and 1 base from J, with 15 bases between. CDR1 and CDR2 from the germline V gene are SGHTA and FQGTGA. This CDR3 region has 15 residues. The CDR3 nucleotides read TGTGCCAGCAGTGCCGGGGGGGGCAGGAACACTGAAGCTTTCTTT. Translated: CASSAGGGRNTEAFF.

This clonotype was seen more than once but under ten times. A read error may be the cause here, since a much bigger clone is one base away. The chain uses TRBV29-1 and TRBJ1-1; 7 bases are shared with TRBD1. V lost 6 bases to trimming and J lost 8 bases; unmatched junction nucleotides: 9. The CDR3 loop spans 12 amino acids. Germline V CDR1 and CDR2: SQVTM, ANQGSEA. The CDR3 loop reads CSVRTGDPEAFF. In nucleotides, the CDR3 is TGCAGCGTCCGGACAGGCGACCCGGAAGCTTTCTTT.

On this clonotype: A read error may explain this, as a much larger clone is one base away. The V gene is TRBV9, the J gene TRBJ2-5, with a weak D call TRBD1 (6 bases). Germline assignment: CDR1 SGDLS and CDR2 YYNGEE. This CDR3 contains 13 residues. CDR3 DNA sequence: TGTACCAGCAGCGTAGCAGGGGCAGAGACCCAGTACTTC. Translating gives CTSSVAGAETQYF.